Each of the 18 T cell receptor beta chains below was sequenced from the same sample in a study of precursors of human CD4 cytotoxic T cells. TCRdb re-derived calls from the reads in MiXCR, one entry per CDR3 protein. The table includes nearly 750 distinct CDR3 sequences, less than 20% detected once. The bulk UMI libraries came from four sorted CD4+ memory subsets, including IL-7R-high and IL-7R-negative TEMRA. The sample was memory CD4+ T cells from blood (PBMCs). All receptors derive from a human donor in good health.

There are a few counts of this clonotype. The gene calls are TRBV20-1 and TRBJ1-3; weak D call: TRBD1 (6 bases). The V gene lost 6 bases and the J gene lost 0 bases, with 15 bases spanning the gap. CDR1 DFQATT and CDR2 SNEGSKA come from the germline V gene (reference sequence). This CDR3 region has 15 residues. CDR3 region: CSATQGGFSGNTIYF. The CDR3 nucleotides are TGCAGTGCCACCCAAGGGGGGTTCTCTGGAAACACCATATATTTT.

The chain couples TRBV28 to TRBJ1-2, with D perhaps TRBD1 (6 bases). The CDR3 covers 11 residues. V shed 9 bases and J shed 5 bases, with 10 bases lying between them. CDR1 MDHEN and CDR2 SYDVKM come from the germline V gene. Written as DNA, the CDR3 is TGTGCCAGTGAACAGGGTTATGGCTACACCTTC. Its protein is CASEQGYGYTF.

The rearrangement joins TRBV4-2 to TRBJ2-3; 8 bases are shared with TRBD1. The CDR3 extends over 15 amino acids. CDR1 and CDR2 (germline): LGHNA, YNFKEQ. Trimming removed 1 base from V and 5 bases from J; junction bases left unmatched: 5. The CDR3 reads CASSQVDREIDTQYF. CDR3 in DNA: TGTGCCAGCAGCCAAGTGGACAGGGAAATAGATACGCAGTATTTT.

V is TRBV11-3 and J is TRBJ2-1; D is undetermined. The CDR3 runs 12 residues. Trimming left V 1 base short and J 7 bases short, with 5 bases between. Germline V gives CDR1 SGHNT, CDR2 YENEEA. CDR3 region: CASSLALNEQFF. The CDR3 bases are TGTGCCAGCAGCTTAGCCCTGAATGAGCAGTTCTTC.

CDR3 amino acids: CASSRGELLGLQDEQYF. The CDR3 bases are TGTGCCAGTAGTAGGGGGGAGCTATTGGGTCTGCAGGACGAGCAGTACTTC. This chain uses TRBV19 with TRBJ2-7; TRBD2 might be the D (6 bases). The CDR3 sequence is 17 residues long. Trimming cost V 4 bases and J 5 bases, with 24 bases left between them. Germline-derived CDR1 and CDR2 are LNHDA and SQIVND (reference sequence).

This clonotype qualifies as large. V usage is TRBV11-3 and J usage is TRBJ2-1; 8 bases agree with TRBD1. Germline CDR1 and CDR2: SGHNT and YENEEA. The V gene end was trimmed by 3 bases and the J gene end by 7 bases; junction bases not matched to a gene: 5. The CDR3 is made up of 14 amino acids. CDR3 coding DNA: TGTGCCAGCAGCTTGGGCAGGGGGCGGAATGAGCAGTTCTTC. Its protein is CASSLGRGRNEQFF.

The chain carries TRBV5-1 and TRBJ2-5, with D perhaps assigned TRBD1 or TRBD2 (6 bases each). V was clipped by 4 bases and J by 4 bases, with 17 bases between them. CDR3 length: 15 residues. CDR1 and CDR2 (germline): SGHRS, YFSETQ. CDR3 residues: CASSPTYGGLETQYF. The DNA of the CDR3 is TGCGCCAGCAGCCCTACCTATGGGGGGCTAGAGACCCAGTACTTC. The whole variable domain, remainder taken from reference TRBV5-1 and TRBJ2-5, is KAGVTQTPRYLIKTRGQQVTLSCSPISGHRSVSWYQQTPGQGLQFLFEYFSETQRNKGNFPGRFSGRQFSNSRSEMNVSTLELGDSALYLCASSPTYGGLETQYFGPGTRLLVL.

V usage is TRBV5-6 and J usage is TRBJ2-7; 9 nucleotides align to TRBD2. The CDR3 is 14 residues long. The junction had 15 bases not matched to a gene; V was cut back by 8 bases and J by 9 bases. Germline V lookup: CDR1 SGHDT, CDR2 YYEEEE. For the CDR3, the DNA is TGTGCCAGTGAAGGAGATAGCGGGAGTGGGGTGCAGTACTTC. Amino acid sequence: CASEGDSGSGVQYF.

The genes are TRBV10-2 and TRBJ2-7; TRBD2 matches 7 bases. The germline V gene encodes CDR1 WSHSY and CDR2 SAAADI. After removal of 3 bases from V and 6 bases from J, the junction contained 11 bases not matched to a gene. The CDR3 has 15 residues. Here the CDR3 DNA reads TGCGCCAGCAGTGATCGAGCGGGAAAAGGAGGCGAGCAGTACTTC. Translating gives CASSDRAGKGGEQYF.

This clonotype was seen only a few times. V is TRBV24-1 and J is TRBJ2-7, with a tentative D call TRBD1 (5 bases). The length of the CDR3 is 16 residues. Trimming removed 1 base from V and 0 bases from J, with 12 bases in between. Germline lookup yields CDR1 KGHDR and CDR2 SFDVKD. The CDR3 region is CATSDFSQGGSYEQYF. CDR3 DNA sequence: TGTGCCACCAGTGATTTTTCCCAGGGTGGCTCCTACGAGCAGTACTTC.

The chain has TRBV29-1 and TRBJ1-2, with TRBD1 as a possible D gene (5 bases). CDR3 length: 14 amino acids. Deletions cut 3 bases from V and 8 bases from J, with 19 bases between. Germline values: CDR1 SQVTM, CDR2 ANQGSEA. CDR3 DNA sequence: TGCAGCGTTGAGTGGACGAGCGGGGCCCGGGGCTACACCTTC. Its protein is CSVEWTSGARGYTF.

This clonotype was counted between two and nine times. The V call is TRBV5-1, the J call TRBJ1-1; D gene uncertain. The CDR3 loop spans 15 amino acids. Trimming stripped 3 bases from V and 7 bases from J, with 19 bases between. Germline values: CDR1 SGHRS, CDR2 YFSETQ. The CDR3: CASSSFQPTQHEAFF. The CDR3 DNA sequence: TGCGCCAGCAGCTCATTTCAGCCGACTCAGCATGAAGCTTTCTTT.

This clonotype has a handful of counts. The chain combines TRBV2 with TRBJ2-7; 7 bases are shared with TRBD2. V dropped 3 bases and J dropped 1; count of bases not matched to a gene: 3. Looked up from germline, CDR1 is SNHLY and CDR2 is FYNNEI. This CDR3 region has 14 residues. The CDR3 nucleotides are TGTGCCAGCAGTGAGGAGCGGGGATCCTACGAGCAGTACTTC. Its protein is CASSEERGSYEQYF.

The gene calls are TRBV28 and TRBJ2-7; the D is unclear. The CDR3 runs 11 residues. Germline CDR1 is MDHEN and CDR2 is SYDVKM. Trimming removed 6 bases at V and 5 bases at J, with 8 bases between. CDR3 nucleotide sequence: TGTGCCAGCAGCCGACTTGACGAGCAGTACTTC. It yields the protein CASSRLDEQYF.

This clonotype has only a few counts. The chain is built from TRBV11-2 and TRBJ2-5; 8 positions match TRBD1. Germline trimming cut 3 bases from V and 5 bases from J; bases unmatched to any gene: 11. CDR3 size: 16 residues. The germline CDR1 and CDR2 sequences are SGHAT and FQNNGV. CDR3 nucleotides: TGTGCCAGCAGCTTGGAGGGGACAGGACAGTTCGAGACCCAGTACTTC. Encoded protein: CASSLEGTGQFETQYF.

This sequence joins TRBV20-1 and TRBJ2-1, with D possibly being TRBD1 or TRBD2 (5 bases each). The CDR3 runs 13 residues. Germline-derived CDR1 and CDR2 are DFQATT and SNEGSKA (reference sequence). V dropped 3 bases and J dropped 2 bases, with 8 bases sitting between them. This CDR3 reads CSARMGAYNEQFF. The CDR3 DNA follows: TGCAGTGCTAGGATGGGGGCCTACAATGAGCAGTTCTTC.

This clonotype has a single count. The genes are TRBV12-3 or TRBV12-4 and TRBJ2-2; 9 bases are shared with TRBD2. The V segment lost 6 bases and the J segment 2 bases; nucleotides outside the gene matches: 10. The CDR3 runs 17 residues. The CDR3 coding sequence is TGTGCCAGCAGCAGACTCACTAGCGGGCATAACACCGGGGAGCTGTTTTTT. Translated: CASSRLTSGHNTGELFF.

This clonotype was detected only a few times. The CDR3 nucleotides are TGCGCCAGCAGCTTGGATGCGGGAGTAGCCAAAAACATTCAGTACTTC. Its translation is CASSLDAGVAKNIQYF. V usage is TRBV5-1 and J usage is TRBJ2-4; 7 nucleotides match TRBD2. The CDR3 spans 16 residues. CDR1 is SGHRS and CDR2 is YFSETQ in the germline V gene. The junction had 3 bases not matched to a gene; V was cut back by 0 bases and J by 0 bases.